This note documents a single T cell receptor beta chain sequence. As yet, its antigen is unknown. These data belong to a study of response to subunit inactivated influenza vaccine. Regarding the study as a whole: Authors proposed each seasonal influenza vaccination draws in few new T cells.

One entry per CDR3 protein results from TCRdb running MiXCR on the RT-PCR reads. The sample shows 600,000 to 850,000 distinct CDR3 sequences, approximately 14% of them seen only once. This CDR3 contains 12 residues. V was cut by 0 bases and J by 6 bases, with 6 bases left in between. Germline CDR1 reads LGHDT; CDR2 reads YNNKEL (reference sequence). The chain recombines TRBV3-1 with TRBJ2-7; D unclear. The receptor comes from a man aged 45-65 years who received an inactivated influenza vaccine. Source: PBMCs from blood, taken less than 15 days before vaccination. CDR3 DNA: TGTGCCAGCAGCCAAGATAAGGCCGAGCAGTACTTC. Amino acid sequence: CASSQDKAEQYF.